This TCR beta chain was captured in a study of beta chain features in type 1 diabetes. Only one heparinised blood draw was taken per donor, and its volume averaged roughly 0.12 L. As concerns this clone: What it binds is unknown.

Study results and caveats: Within the patient group, naive, central memory and Treg TCRB repertoires appeared more similar to each other than within healthy donors. Shortening of TCRB CDR3s, moderate but significant, appeared in all four CD4+ subsets of Type 1 diabetes patients.

With V trimmed by 4 bases and J by 2 bases, 4 bases remained unmatched. The CDR3 has 15 amino acids. Germline CDR1 and CDR2: SGHNT and YYREEE (reference sequence). Sequenced material consisted of expressed TCRB transcripts (all of the isolated RNA was reverse transcribed). About 3.6 million reads on average were seen across naive, central memory and regulatory T cell samples. The protocol was immunoSEQ multiplex PCR, while the TCRdb copy is restricted to in-frame clones and leaves out a portion. This sample carries hundreds of thousands of clones, over 12% of them seen once, and the ten largest clones take about 0.014%.

The rearrangement joins TRBV5-4 to TRBJ1-4; 8 nucleotides match TRBD1. This sequence was found in a man aged 18 to 30 with type 1 diabetes. Source material: naive CD4+ T cells from blood. This chain's CDR3 is CASSPYRGTNEKLFF. The CDR3, as DNA: TGTGCCAGCAGCCCGTACAGGGGGACTAATGAAAAACTGTTTTTT.